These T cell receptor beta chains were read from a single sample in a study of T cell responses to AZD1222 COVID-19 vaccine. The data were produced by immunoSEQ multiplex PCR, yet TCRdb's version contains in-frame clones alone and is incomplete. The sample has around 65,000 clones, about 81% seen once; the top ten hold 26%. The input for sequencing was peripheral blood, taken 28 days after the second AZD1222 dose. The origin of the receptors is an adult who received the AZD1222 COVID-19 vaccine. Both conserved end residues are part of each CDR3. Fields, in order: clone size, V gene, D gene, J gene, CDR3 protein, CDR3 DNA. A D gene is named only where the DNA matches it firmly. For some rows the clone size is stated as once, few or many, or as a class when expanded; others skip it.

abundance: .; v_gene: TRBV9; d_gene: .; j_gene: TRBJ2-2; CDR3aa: CASRRGTENTGELFF; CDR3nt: TGTGCCAGCCGGAGGGGGACAGAGAACACCGGGGAGCTGTTTTTT
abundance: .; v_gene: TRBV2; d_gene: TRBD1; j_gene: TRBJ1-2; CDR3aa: CASSIIQGAGGYTF; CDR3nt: TGTGCCAGCAGTATAATACAGGGGGCCGGCGGCTACACCTTC
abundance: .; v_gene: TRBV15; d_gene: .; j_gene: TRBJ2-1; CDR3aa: CATSRGGGYNEQFF; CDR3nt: TGTGCCACCAGCAGAGGGGGCGGCTACAATGAGCAGTTCTTC
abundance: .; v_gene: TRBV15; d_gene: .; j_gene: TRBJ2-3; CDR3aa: CATTNGRPNTDTQYF; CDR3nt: TGTGCCACCACCAATGGACGGCCAAACACAGATACGCAGTATTTT
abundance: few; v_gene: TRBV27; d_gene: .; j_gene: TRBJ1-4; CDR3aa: CASSLRGFNEKLFF; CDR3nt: TGTGCCAGCAGTTTGCGGGGGTTTAATGAAAAACTGTTTTTT
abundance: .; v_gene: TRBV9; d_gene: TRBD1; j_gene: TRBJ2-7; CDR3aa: CASSVTGGAGEQYF; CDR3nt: TGTGCCAGCAGCGTGACAGGGGGCGCGGGGGAGCAGTACTTC
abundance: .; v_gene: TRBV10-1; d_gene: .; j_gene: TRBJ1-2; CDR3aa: CASSDLDRCSYGYTF; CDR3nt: TGCGCCAGCAGTGATCTGGACCGGTGTTCTTATGGCTACACCTTC
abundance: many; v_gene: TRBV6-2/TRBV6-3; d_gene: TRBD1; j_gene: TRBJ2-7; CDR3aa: CASSAARDSSSYEQYF; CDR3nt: TGTGCCAGCAGTGCGGCCCGGGACAGCAGCTCCTACGAGCAGTACTTC
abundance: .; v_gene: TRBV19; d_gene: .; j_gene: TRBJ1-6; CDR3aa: CASRGREDSPLHF; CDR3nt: TGTGCCAGTAGGGGCCGGGAGGATTCACCCCTCCACTTT
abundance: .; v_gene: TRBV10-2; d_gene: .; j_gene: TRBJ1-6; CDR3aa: CASSMDTENSPLHF; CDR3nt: TGCGCCAGCAGTATGGACACGGAAAATTCACCCCTCCACTTT
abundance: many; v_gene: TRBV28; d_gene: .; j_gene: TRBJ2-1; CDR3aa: CASSTPFGAYNEQFF; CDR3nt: TGTGCCAGCAGCACACCTTTCGGTGCCTACAATGAGCAGTTCTTC
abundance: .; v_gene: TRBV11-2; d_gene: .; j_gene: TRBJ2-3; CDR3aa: CASSFGPPDTQYF; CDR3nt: TGTGCCAGCAGCTTTGGGCCCCCAGATACGCAGTATTTT
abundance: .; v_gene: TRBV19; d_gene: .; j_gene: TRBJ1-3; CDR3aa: CASKEGGRQREAGNTIYF; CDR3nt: TGTGCCAGTAAGGAGGGGGGGCGGCAAAGGGAAGCTGGAAACACCATATATTTT
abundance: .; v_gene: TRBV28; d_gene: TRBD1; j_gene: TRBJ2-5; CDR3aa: CASSLPTGVGETQYF; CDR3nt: TGTGCCAGCAGTTTACCCACAGGGGTCGGGGAGACCCAGTACTTC
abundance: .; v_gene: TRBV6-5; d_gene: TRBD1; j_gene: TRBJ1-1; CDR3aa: CASNRGDTEAFF; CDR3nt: TGTGCCAGCAACAGGGGGGATACTGAAGCTTTCTTT
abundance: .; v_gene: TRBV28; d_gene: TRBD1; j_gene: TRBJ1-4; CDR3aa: CASRPRDRGNEKLFF; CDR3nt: TGTGCCAGCAGACCGCGGGACAGGGGGAATGAAAAACTGTTTTTT
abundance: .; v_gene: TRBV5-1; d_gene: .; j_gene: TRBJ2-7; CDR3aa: CASSLGSTSYEQYF; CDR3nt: TGCGCCAGCAGCTTGGGAAGCACCTCCTACGAGCAGTACTTC
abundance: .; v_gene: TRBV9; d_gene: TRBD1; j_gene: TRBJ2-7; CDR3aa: CASSGGQGTEQYF; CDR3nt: TGTGCCAGCAGCGGGGGACAGGGAACGGAGCAGTACTTC
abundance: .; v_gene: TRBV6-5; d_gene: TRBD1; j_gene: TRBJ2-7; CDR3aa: CASSYRGQGAGEQYF; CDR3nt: TGTGCCAGCAGTTACCGGGGACAGGGGGCGGGCGAGCAGTACTTC
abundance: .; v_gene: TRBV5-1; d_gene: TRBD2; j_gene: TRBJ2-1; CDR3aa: CASSWGSGRPYNEQFF; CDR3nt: TGCGCCAGCAGCTGGGGTAGCGGGAGACCCTACAATGAGCAGTTCTTC
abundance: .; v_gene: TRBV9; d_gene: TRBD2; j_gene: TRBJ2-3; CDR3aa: CASSAGLVMDTQYF; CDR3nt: TGTGCCAGCAGCGCCGGACTAGTGATGGATACGCAGTATTTT
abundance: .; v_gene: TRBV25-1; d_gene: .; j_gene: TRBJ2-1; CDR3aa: CASSELGTELARGQFF; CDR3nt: TGTGCCAGCAGTGAATTGGGAACAGAACTAGCCCGGGGGCAGTTCTTC
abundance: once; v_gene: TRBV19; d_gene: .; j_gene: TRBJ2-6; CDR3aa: CASSPSSPGSATRANVLTF; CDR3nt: TGTGCCAGTAGCCCTTCCTCCCCAGGTAGCGCAACAAGGGCCAACGTCCTGACTTTC
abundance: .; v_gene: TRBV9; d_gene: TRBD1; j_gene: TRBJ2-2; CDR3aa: CASSIRTGGTGELFF; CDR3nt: TGTGCCAGCAGCATCCGGACAGGGGGGACCGGGGAGCTGTTTTTT
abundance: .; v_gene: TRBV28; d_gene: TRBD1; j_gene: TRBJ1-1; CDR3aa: CASRYSGGLTEAFF; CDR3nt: TGTGCCAGCCGCTATTCAGGGGGCCTCACTGAAGCTTTCTTT
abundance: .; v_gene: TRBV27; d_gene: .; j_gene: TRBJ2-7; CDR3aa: CASSLLSTGDHEQYF; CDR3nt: TGTGCCAGCAGTTTACTGTCGACAGGTGACCACGAGCAGTACTTC
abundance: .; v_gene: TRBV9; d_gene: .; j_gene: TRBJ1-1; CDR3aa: CASSVGGSTEAFF; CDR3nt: TGTGCCAGCAGCGTAGGAGGGAGCACTGAAGCTTTCTTT
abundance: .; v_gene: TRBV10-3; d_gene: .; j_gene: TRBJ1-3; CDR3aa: CAISGGAVDTIYF; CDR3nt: TGTGCCATCAGTGGAGGGGCGGTGGACACCATATATTTT
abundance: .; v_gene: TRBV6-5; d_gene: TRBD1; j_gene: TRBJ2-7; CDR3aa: CASSGTESYEQYF; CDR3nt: TGTGCCAGCTCGGGGACAGAGTCCTACGAGCAGTACTTC
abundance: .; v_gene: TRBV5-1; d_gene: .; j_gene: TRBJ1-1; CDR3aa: CASSLAVPNTEAFF; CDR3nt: TGCGCCAGCAGCTTGGCGGTCCCGAACACTGAAGCTTTCTTT